This entry features one TCR beta chain sequence. Its antigen is as yet unknown. The data belong to a study of memory CD4+ T cells and cytomegalovirus serostatus. Assay used: immunoSEQ multiplex PCR; TCRdb lists only in-frame clones, some missing. The sample holds some 67,000 clones; 70% to 80% are singletons and the top ten take under 6%. The sort gate was single viable CD3+CD4+CD8-CD45RO+ cells for memory CD4+ T cells. The germline V and J ends were trimmed by 4 bases and 4 bases, with 17 bases remaining between them. There are 15 residues in the CDR3. The V gene's germline CDR1 is MNHEY and CDR2 SVGAGI. Study outcomes and limitations: CD4+ memory repertoires contained about two fifths of the 164 reported CMV TCRbeta sequences.

This sequence originates from an adult in good health and CMV-seropositive. The sample was memory CD4+ T cells from blood. J is TRBJ2-7 and V is TRBV6-5; D call uncertain. CDR3 sequence: CASSCFELFYYEQYF. CDR3 bases: TGTGCCAGCAGTTGCTTTGAGTTATTTTATTACGAGCAGTACTTC.